The T cell receptor (beta chain) described here comes from a study of T-cell memory formation after mild COVID-19. J gave up 1 base and V 2 bases, and 4 bases lay outside the gene matches. Germline V gives CDR1 DFQATT, CDR2 SNEGSKA (reference sequence). This CDR3 has 15 residues. Concerning this clonotype itself: What it recognizes is unknown.

TCRdb itself ran the 5' RACE reads through MiXCR, one entry per CDR3 protein. The data contain 550,000 to 600,000 distinct CDR3 sequences, roughly a fifth of them seen just once; the ten biggest clones take up about 8.7%. Study observations and caveats: Pre-infection memory contained some responding clones, which suggested that cross-reactive memory had joined. Clones that got smaller from day 15 to 85 had even CD4/CD8, while clones growing later tipped toward CD4+. The CD4+ clones that contracted clustered mainly within CM and EM, and the CD8+ clones concentrated in EMRA.

Sequenced material: PBMCs or a T cell subset sorted from them (not recorded which). This chain links TRBV20-1 with TRBJ2-2, with 7 bases that match TRBD2. The receptor comes from an adult woman who had mild COVID-19 (a few samples of this study predate the infection). Cell type and time point are not known. The DNA for the CDR3 is TGCAGTGCTAGACCTAGCGGATTGAACACCGGGGAGCTGTTTTTT. This sequence encodes CSARPSGLNTGELFF.